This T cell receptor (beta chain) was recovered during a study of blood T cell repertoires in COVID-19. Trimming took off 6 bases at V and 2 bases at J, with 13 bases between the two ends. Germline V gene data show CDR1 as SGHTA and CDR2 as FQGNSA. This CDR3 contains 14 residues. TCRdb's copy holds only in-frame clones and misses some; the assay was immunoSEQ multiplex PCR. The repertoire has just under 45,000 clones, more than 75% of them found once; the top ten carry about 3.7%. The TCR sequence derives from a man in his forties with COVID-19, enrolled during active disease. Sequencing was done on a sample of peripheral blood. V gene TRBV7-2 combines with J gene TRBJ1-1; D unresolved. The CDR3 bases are TGTGCCAGCAGGGTCCACGGGGTCAACACTGAAGCTTTCTTT. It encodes CASRVHGVNTEAFF.